This entry describes one T cell receptor (beta chain). Its matching antigen is unknown. The data originate from a study of T cell responses to AZD1222 COVID-19 vaccine. Study conclusions and caveats: The study reported that nearly half of spike-specific TCRs target unmutated variant regions. Most donors were white British and more were female, and clonal diversity was possibly underestimated. Elevations in Spike-specific TCR breadth and depth followed administration of two AZD1222 doses.

The length of the CDR3 is 17 residues. V gave up 5 bases and J gave up 2 bases; unmatched junction bases: 9. The germline V gene encodes CDR1 SGHTA and CDR2 FQGTGA. Repertoires were generated with immunoSEQ multiplex PCR, while TCRdb's copy carries only in-frame clones and drops some. The sample holds 120,000 or so clones, 70% to 90% seen once. This receptor was taken from an adult in good health. This rearrangement joins TRBV7-3 to TRBJ2-6; 7 bases line up with TRBD1. The sequencing here drew on peripheral blood, taken on day 0 of AZD1222 vaccination. The CDR3 is CASSDERQGPGANVLTF. As DNA, the CDR3 is TGTGCCAGCAGCGACGAGAGACAGGGACCTGGGGCCAACGTCCTGACTTTC.